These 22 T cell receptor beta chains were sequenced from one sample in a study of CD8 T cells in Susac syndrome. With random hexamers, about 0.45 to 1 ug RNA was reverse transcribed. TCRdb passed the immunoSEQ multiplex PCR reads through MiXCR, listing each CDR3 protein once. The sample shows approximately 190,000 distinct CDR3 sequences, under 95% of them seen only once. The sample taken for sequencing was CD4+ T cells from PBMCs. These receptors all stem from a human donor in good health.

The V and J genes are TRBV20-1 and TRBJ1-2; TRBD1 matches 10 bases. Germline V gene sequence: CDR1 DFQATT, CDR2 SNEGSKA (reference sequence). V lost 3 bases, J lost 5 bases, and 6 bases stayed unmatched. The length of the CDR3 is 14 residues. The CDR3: CSASRPGQGYGYTF. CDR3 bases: TGCAGTGCTAGCCGACCGGGACAGGGGTATGGCTACACCTTC.

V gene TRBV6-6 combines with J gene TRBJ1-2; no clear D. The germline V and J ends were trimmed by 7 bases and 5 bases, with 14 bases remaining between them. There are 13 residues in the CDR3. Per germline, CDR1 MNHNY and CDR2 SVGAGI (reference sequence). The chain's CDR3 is CASTQTGGYGYTF. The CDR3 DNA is TGTGCCAGCACCCAGACGGGTGGTTATGGCTACACCTTC.

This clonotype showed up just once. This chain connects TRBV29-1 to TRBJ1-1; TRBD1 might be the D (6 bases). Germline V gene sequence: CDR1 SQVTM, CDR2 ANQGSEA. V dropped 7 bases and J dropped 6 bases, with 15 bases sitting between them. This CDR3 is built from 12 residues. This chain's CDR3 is CSGHTGFAEAFF. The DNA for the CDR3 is TGCAGCGGTCATACAGGGTTCGCTGAAGCTTTCTTT.

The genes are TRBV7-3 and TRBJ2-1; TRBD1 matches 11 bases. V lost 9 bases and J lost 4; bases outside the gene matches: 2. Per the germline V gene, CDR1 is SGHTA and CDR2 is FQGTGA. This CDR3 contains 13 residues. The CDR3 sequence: CASGQGAYNEQFF. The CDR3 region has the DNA TGTGCCAGTGGACAGGGGGCTTACAATGAGCAGTTCTTC.

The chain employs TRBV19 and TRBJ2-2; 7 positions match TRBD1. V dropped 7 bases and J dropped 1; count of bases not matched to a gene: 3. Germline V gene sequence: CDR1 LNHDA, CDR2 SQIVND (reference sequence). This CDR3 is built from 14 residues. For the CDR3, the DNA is TGTGCCAGTATGCACAGGGGGAACACCGGGGAGCTGTTTTTT. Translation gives CASMHRGNTGELFF.

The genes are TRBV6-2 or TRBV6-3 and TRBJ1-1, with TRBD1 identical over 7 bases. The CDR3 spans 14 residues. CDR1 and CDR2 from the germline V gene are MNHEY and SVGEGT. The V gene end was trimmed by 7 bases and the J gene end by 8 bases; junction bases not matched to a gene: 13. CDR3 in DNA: TGTGCCAGCACCCTTCCGACAGGGACGGAGGAAGCTTTCTTT. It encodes CASTLPTGTEEAFF.

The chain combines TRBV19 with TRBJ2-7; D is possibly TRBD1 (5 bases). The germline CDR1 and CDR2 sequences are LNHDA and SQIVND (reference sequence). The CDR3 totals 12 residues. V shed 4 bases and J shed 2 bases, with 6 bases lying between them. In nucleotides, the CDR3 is TGTGCCAGTAGTAGGACAACCTACGAGCAGTACTTC. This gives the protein CASSRTTYEQYF.

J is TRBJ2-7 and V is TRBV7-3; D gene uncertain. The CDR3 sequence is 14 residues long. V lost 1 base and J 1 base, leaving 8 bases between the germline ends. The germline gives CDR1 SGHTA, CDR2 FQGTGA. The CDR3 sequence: CASSLNPRSYEQYF. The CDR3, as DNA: TGTGCCAGCAGCTTAAACCCCAGGTCCTACGAGCAGTACTTC. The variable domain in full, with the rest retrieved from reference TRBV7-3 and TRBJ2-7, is GAGVSQTPSNKVTEKGKYVELRCDPISGHTALYWYRQSLGQGPEFLIYFQGTGAADDSGLPNDRFFAVRPEGSVSTLKIQRTERGDSAVYLCASSLNPRSYEQYFGPGTRLTVT.

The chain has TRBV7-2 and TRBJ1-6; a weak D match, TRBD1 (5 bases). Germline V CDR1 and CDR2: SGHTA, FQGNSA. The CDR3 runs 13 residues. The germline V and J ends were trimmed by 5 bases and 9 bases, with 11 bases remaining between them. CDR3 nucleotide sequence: TGTGCCAGCAGCGCCGGACAAGTTTCACCCCTCCACTTT. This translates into CASSAGQVSPLHF.

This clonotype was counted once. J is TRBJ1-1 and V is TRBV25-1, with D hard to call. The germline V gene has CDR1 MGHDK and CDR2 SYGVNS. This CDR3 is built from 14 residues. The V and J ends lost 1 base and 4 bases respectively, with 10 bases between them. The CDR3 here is CASSELGSSTEAFF. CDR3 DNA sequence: TGTGCCAGCAGTGAATTAGGGTCGAGCACTGAAGCTTTCTTT.

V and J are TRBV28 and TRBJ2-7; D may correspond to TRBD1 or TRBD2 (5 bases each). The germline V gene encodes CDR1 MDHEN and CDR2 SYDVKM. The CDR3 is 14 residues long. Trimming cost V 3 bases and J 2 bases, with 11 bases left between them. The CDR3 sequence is CASSFTGTPYEQYV. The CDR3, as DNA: TGTGCCAGCAGTTTCACCGGGACCCCCTACGAGCAGTACGTC.

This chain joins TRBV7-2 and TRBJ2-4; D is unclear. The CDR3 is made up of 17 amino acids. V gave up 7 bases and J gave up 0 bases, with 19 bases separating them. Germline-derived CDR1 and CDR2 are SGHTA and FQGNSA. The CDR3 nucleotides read TGTGCCAGCAAATCCCTCTGGTCGACGGTAGCCAAAAACATTCAGTACTTC. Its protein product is CASKSLWSTVAKNIQYF.

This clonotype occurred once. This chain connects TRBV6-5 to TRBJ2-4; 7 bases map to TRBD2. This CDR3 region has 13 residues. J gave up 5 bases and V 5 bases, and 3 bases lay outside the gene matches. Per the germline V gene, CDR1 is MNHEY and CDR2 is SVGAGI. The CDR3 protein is CASSVGGENIQYF. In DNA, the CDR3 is TGTGCCAGCAGTGTGGGGGGGGAAAACATTCAGTACTTC.

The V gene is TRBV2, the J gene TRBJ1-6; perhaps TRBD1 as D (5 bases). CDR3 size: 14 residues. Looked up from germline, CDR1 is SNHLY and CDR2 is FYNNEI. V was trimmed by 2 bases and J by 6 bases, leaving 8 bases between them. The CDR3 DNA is TGTGCCAGCAGTGAAAGGCAGGGTAATTCACCCCTCCACTTT. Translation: CASSERQGNSPLHF.

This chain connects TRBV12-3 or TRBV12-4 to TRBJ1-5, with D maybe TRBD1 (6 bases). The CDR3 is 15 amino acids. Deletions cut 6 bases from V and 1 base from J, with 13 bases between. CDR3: CASREQGLSNQPQHF. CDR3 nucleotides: TGTGCCAGCAGGGAACAGGGCTTAAGCAATCAGCCCCAGCATTTT.

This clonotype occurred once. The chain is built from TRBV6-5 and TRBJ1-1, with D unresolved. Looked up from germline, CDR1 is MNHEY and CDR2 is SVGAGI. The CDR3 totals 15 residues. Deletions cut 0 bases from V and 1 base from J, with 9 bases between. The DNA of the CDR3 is TGTGCCAGCAGTTACTCCAGGTCGGGGAACACTGAAGCTTTCTTT. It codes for CASSYSRSGNTEAFF.

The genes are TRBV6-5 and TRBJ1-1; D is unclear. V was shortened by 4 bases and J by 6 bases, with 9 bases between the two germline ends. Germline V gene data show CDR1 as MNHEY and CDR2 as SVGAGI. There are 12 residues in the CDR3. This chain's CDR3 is CASSSPPSEAFF. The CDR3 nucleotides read TGTGCCAGCAGTTCCCCGCCGTCTGAAGCTTTCTTT.

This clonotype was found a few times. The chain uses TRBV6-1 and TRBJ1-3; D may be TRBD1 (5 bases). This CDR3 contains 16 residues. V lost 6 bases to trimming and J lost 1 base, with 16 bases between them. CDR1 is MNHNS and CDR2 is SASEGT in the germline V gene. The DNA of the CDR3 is TGTGCCAGCAGACGCGGGGGGACCCCTTCTGGAAACACCATATATTTT. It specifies CASRRGGTPSGNTIYF.

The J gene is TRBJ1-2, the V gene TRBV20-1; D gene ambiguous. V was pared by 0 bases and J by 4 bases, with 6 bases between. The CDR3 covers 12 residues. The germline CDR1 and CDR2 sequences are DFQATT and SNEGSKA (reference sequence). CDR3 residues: CSARELVYGYTF. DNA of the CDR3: TGCAGTGCTAGAGAGCTGGTCTATGGCTACACCTTC.

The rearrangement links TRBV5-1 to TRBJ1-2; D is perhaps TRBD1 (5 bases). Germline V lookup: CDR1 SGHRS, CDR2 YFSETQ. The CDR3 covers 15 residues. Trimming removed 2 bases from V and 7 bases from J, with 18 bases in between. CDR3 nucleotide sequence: TGCGCCAGCAGCTTATCGGGGCCAACCGGGAGTGGCTACACCTTC. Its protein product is CASSLSGPTGSGYTF.

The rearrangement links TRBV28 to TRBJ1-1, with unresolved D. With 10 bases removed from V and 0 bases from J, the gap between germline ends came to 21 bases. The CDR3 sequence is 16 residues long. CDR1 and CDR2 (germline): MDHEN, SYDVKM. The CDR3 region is CATCRPPTHMNTEAFF. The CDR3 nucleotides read TGTGCCACCTGTAGGCCCCCGACCCACATGAACACTGAAGCTTTCTTT.

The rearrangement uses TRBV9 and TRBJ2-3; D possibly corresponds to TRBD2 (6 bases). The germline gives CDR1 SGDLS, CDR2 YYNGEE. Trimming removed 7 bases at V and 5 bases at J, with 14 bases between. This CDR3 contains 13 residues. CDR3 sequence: CASAGPDLDTQYF. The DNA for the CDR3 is TGTGCCAGCGCGGGGCCCGACTTAGATACGCAGTATTTT.